Below, 26 T cell receptor beta chains from the same sample are listed, as sequenced in a study of blood T cell repertoires in COVID-19. TCRdb's table, derived via immunoSEQ multiplex PCR, lists solely in-frame clones and lacks some. The sample lists about 40,000 clones, about 90% occurring once. The sequencing sample was made of peripheral blood. The receptors come from an elderly woman with acute or convalescent COVID-19.

The chain has TRBV3-1 (or the pseudogene TRBV3-2) and TRBJ1-3; D is unresolved. Trimming stripped 4 bases from V and 2 bases from J, with 9 bases between. The germline V gene has CDR1 LGHDT and CDR2 YNNKEL (reference sequence). This CDR3 has 14 amino acids. In nucleotides, the CDR3 is TGTGCCAGCAGCCCCTACGGGGCTGGAAACACCATATATTTT. This sequence encodes CASSPYGAGNTIYF.

The V call is TRBV10-3, the J call TRBJ1-5; D possibly corresponds to TRBD1 (5 bases). Germline CDR1 is ENHRY and CDR2 is SYGVKD. The CDR3 runs to 13 residues. The ends were cut back, 8 bases at V and 6 bases at J, with 14 bases in the middle. The CDR3 nucleotides are TGTGCCATCCTTGCAGGGCTGGGTCAGCCCCAGCATTTT. Its protein product is CAILAGLGQPQHF.

The chain joins TRBV5-4 to TRBJ1-1; the D is unclear. V was cut by 0 bases and J by 5 bases, with 8 bases left in between. In germline, CDR1 is SGHNT, CDR2 YYREEE (reference sequence). The CDR3 has 13 amino acids. Here the CDR3 reads CASSLAGVTEAFF. In DNA form, the CDR3 reads TGTGCCAGCAGCTTGGCCGGGGTTACTGAAGCTTTCTTT.

The rearrangement uses TRBV6-5 and TRBJ2-7, with 7 positions matching TRBD2. Looked up from germline, CDR1 is MNHEY and CDR2 is SVGAGI. The CDR3 spans 13 residues. The J segment lost 3 bases and the V segment lost 7 bases, leaving 6 bases of the junction unmatched. Written as DNA, the CDR3 is TGTGCCAGCATGGGCGGGGGAGACTACGAGCAGTACTTC. Translated: CASMGGGDYEQYF.

The V call is TRBV4-1, the J call TRBJ2-3; perhaps TRBD2 as D (6 bases). Trimming pared 2 bases from V and 0 bases from J, leaving 12 bases between. From germline, CDR1 is MGHRA and CDR2 YSYEKL. The CDR3 contains 16 residues. The CDR3 spells CASSQLGGTSTDTQYF. Here the CDR3 DNA reads TGCGCCAGCAGCCAATTAGGCGGGACTAGCACAGATACGCAGTATTTT.

The V gene is TRBV19, the J gene TRBJ1-4, with TRBD1 matching 9 bases. Trimming cost V 3 bases and J 11 bases; bases outside gene matches: 4. Germline V gene data show CDR1 as LNHDA and CDR2 as SQIVND (reference sequence). The CDR3 extends over 13 amino acids. CDR3 DNA sequence: TGTGCCAGTAGTATGCGGGACAGGGAGAAACTGTTTTTT. Encoded protein: CASSMRDREKLFF.

The V and J genes are TRBV18 and TRBJ1-1; TRBD1 matches at 10 bases. Trimming at V came to 1 base and at J to 4 bases, leaving 3 bases not matched to a gene. CDR3 length equals 15 residues. CDR1 and CDR2 from the germline V gene are KGHSH and LQKENI. The CDR3 DNA reads TGTGCCAGCTCACCACTGGGACAGGGGACCACTGAAGCTTTCTTT. Protein: CASSPLGQGTTEAFF.

This sequence joins TRBV7-9 and TRBJ1-6; no reliable D call. The CDR3 totals 13 residues. In germline, CDR1 is SEHNR, CDR2 FQNEAQ (reference sequence). The V gene lost 5 bases and the J gene lost 9 bases, with 11 bases spanning the gap. CDR3 in amino acids: CASSPGRSSPLHF. The CDR3 region has the DNA TGTGCCAGCAGCCCGGGAAGGTCTTCACCCCTCCACTTT.

The CDR3 region has the DNA TGTGCCAGCAGCTTCACTAGTTCTGGAAACACCATATATTTT. Protein product: CASSFTSSGNTIYF. This sequence joins TRBV13 and TRBJ1-3; no clear D gene. CDR3 size: 14 residues. From germline, CDR1 is PRHDT and CDR2 FYEKMQ (reference sequence). The V gene lost 3 bases and the J gene lost 1 base, with 7 bases spanning the gap. Using reference TRBV13 and TRBJ1-3 for the parts outside the CDR3, the full variable domain is AAGVIQSPRHLIKEKRETATLKCYPIPRHDTVYWYQQGPGQDPQFLISFYEKMQSDKGSIPDRFSAQQFSDYHSELNMSSLELGDSALYFCASSFTSSGNTIYFGEGSWLTVV.

The J gene is TRBJ1-2, the V gene TRBV9, with a weak D call TRBD1 (6 bases). Trimming removed 0 bases at V and 5 bases at J, with 20 bases between. Germline CDR1 SGDLS, CDR2 YYNGEE. The CDR3 length is 17 residues. As DNA, the CDR3 is TGTGCCAGCAGCGTAGGAGTGGGGGCAGGCGCTACATATGGCTACACCTTC. Translation gives CASSVGVGAGATYGYTF.

The chain uses TRBV5-1 and TRBJ2-5, with D possibly being TRBD1 (5 bases). Germline V gene data show CDR1 as SGHRS and CDR2 as YFSETQ. Trimming shortened V by 0 bases and J by 5 bases, and 11 bases separated the two germline ends. The CDR3 totals 14 residues. CDR3 coding DNA: TGCGCCAGCAGCTTGGCCGAGGCAGGGGAGACCCAGTACTTC. It codes for CASSLAEAGETQYF.

This chain connects TRBV7-9 to TRBJ1-2; TRBD1 is a possible D gene (6 bases). V gave up 5 bases and J gave up 0 bases, with 16 bases separating them. The V gene's germline CDR1 is SEHNR and CDR2 FQNEAQ (reference sequence). This CDR3 is 16 amino acids long. In DNA, the CDR3 is TGTGCCAGCAGCCCCGGCCAGGGGAAAGCTAACTATGGCTACACCTTC. This translates into CASSPGQGKANYGYTF.

The rearrangement links TRBV5-4 to TRBJ2-1; D ambiguous. CDR3 size: 14 residues. V lost 3 bases and J 0 bases, leaving 7 bases between the germline ends. Germline-derived CDR1 and CDR2 are SGHNT and YYREEE (reference sequence). The CDR3 DNA follows: TGTGCCAGCAGCTCACTGAGCTCCTACAATGAGCAGTTCTTC. Protein: CASSSLSSYNEQFF.

V is TRBV30 and J is TRBJ2-5, with D uncertain. This CDR3 region has 13 residues. Germline values: CDR1 GTSNPN, CDR2 SVGIG (reference sequence). Deletions cut 1 base from V and 1 base from J, with 7 bases between. CDR3 sequence reads: CAWSAQSQETQYF. CDR3 in DNA: TGTGCCTGGAGTGCACAGTCCCAAGAGACCCAGTACTTC.

The CDR3 here is CAWSVWTGKQYF. The CDR3 DNA reads as TGTGCCTGGAGTGTATGGACAGGGAAGCAGTACTTC. V gene TRBV30 combines with J gene TRBJ2-7; TRBD1 aligns across 8 bases. Germline assignment: CDR1 GTSNPN and CDR2 SVGIG (reference sequence). The CDR3 loop spans 12 amino acids. The V segment lost 0 bases and the J segment 8 bases; nucleotides outside the gene matches: 3.

The chain has TRBV19 and TRBJ2-4; tentative D call: TRBD1 (7 bases). CDR3 length equals 14 residues. The V end was cut by 4 bases, the J end by 7 bases, with 14 bases between. CDR1 is LNHDA, CDR2 SQIVND, per germline (reference sequence). The CDR3 reads CASSRQGLGNIQYF. The CDR3 DNA reads as TGTGCCAGTAGTAGACAGGGACTTGGTAACATTCAGTACTTC. The full variable domain, completed using reference TRBV19 and TRBJ2-4, is DGGITQSPKYLFRKEGQNVTLSCEQNLNHDAMYWYRQDPGQGLRLIYYSQIVNDFQKGDIAEGYSVSREKKESFPLTVTSAQKNPTAFYLCASSRQGLGNIQYFGAGTRLSVL.

The chain uses TRBV19 and TRBJ1-5; D may be TRBD1 (5 bases). V shed 4 bases and J shed 9 bases, with 16 bases lying between them. CDR3 length: 14 amino acids. CDR1 is LNHDA, CDR2 SQIVND, per germline (reference sequence). CDR3: CASSSDSSWGPQHF. CDR3 coding DNA: TGTGCCAGTAGTAGCGACAGCAGCTGGGGGCCCCAGCATTTT.

The V and J genes are TRBV30 and TRBJ2-5; tentative D call: TRBD2 (5 bases). V lost 0 bases, J lost 4 bases, and 6 bases lay in between. CDR1 is GTSNPN, CDR2 SVGIG, per germline (reference sequence). CDR3 length equals 12 residues. The CDR3 region has the DNA TGTGCCTGGAGTGTACGGGGAGAGACCCAGTACTTC. Protein sequence: CAWSVRGETQYF.

V is TRBV19 and J is TRBJ2-3; 8 bases fit TRBD1. The CDR3 loop spans 13 amino acids. Germline V gene lookup returns CDR1 LNHDA and CDR2 SQIVND (reference sequence). After removal of 4 bases from V and 6 bases from J, the junction contained 3 bases not matched to a gene. CDR3 DNA sequence: TGTGCCAGTAGTACCCGACAGGGGGATACGCAGTATTTT. Residues: CASSTRQGDTQYF.

The J gene is TRBJ2-2, the V gene TRBV7-9; the D gene is possibly TRBD1 (5 bases). Germline CDR1 reads SEHNR; CDR2 reads FQNEAQ (reference sequence). The CDR3 consists of 15 residues. V dropped 0 bases and J dropped 0 bases, with 5 bases sitting between them. As DNA, the CDR3 is TGTGCCAGCAGCTTAGCAGGGGCGAACACCGGGGAGCTGTTTTTT. It specifies CASSLAGANTGELFF.

V gene TRBV7-8 combines with J gene TRBJ2-5; D might be TRBD1 (6 bases). CDR3 length: 15 amino acids. V lost 5 bases and J 5 bases, leaving 18 bases between the germline ends. Germline V gene data show CDR1 as SGHVS and CDR2 as FQNEAQ. The CDR3, as DNA: TGTGCCAGCAGCCCCATGCAGGGGAGAGTCGAGACCCAGTACTTC. As protein: CASSPMQGRVETQYF.

The rearrangement uses TRBV19 and TRBJ2-6, with TRBD1 matching over 8 bases. The CDR3 sequence is 17 residues long. With 3 bases clipped from V and 4 bases from J, the junction kept 8 bases outside the gene matches. The germline V gene has CDR1 LNHDA and CDR2 SQIVND (reference sequence). Here the CDR3 DNA reads TGTGCCAGTAGTATCGGTCAGGGGGCTCCCGGGGCCAACGTCCTGACTTTC. Its translation is CASSIGQGAPGANVLTF. Complete variable domain (other parts from reference TRBV19 and TRBJ2-6): DGGITQSPKYLFRKEGQNVTLSCEQNLNHDAMYWYRQDPGQGLRLIYYSQIVNDFQKGDIAEGYSVSREKKESFPLTVTSAQKNPTAFYLCASSIGQGAPGANVLTFGAGSRLTVL.

This clone was picked up one time. The J gene is TRBJ1-6, the V gene TRBV19; TRBD1 is a possible D gene (5 bases). V gave up 7 bases and J gave up 8 bases, with 12 bases separating them. This CDR3 region has 13 residues. Germline V CDR1 and CDR2: LNHDA, SQIVND (reference sequence). The CDR3 DNA is TGTGCCAGTAATAAGGTAGGGGATTCACCCCTCCACTTT. This translates into CASNKVGDSPLHF. Variable domain in full (rest from reference TRBV19 and TRBJ1-6): DGGITQSPKYLFRKEGQNVTLSCEQNLNHDAMYWYRQDPGQGLRLIYYSQIVNDFQKGDIAEGYSVSREKKESFPLTVTSAQKNPTAFYLCASNKVGDSPLHFGNGTRLTVT.

This chain joins TRBV7-8 and TRBJ1-1, with 7 bases identical to TRBD1. This CDR3 region has 14 residues. Germline CDR1 and CDR2: SGHVS and FQNEAQ. With 4 bases clipped from V and 3 bases from J, the junction kept 5 bases outside the gene matches. In DNA form, the CDR3 reads TGTGCCAGCAGCTCCCAGGGGGGTGACACTGAAGCTTTCTTT. Protein product: CASSSQGGDTEAFF.

The chain couples TRBV5-1 to TRBJ2-1; D not resolved. With 1 base removed from V and 4 bases from J, the gap between germline ends came to 6 bases. Germline lookup yields CDR1 SGHRS and CDR2 YFSETQ. CDR3 length equals 13 residues. The DNA for the CDR3 is TGCGCCAGCAGCTTGCAACAGTACAATGAGCAGTTCTTC. Residues: CASSLQQYNEQFF.

The chain employs TRBV5-4 and TRBJ1-1; TRBD1 might be the D (6 bases). The CDR3 contains 16 residues. Trimming cost V 2 bases and J 1 base, with 15 bases left between them. Germline loops: CDR1 SGHNT, CDR2 YYREEE (reference sequence). The CDR3 nucleotides read TGTGCCAGCAGCTTACGACGACAGGCTGAGAACACTGAAGCTTTCTTT. Translated: CASSLRRQAENTEAFF.